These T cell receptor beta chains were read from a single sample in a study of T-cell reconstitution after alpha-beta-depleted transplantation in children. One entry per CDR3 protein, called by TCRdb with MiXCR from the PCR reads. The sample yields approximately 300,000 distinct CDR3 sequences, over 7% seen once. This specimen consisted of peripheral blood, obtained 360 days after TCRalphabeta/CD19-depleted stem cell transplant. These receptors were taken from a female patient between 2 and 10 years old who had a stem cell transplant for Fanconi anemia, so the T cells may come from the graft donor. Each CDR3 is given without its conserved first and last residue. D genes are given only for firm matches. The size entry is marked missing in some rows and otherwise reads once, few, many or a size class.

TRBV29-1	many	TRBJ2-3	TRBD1	SDDRGTDTQY
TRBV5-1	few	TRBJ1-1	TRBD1	ASSPTGTGLTEAF
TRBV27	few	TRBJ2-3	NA	ASTPLGVSTDTQY
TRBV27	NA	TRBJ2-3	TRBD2	ASSSSSGGVSDTQY
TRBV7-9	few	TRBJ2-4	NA	ASSPTLRGGKNIQY
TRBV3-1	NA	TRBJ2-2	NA	ASSQAPSAVNTGELF
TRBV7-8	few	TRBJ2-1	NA	ASGPPSLLSYNEQF
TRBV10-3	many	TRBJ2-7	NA	AISESAAGLYEQY
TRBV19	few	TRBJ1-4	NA	ASSPRSGLVGEKLF
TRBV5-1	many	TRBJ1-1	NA	ASSPFGGNTEAF
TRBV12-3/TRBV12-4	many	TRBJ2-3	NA	ASTPKDTHTDTQY
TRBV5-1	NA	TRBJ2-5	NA	ASSPTMGLQQETQY
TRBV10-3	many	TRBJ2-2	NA	AINPNGEVTGELF
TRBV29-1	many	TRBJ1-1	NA	SVERAGTEAF
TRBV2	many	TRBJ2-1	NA	ASSGTVYNEQF
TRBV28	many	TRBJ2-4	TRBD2	ASSRGLASVAKNIQY
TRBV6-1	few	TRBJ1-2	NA	ASSDRGYT
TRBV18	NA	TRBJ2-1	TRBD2	ASSPGLAGTFEQF
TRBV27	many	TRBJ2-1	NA	ASSEQGRGNEQF
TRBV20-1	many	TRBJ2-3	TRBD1	SAGGTGGTDTQY
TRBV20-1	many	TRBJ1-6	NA	SARGGISPLH
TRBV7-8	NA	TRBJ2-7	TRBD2	ASIELAAPYEQY
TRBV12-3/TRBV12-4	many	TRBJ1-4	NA	ASGGANEKLF
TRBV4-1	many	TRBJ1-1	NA	ASSQGEGNTEAF
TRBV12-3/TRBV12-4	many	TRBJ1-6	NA	ASSLSGGVDSPLH
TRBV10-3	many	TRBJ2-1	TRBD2	AISESIGGTYNEQF
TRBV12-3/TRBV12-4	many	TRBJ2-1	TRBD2	ATSWVAGPYNEQF
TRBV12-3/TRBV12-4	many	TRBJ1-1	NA	ASSLLGVEGFEAF
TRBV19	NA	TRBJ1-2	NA	ASSPTTGMGSYGYT
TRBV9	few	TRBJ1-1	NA	ASSVVRREQLNTEAF
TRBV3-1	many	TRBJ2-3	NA	ASSRVTDTQY
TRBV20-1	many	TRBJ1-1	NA	SAGPGTEAF
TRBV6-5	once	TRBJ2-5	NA	ASSWGTSQETQY
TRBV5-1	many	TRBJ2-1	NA	ASRDLSSYNEQF
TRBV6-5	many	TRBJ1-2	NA	ASSYSGTVYGYT
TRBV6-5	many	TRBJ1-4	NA	ASSYPWTVNEKLF
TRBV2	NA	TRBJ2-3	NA	ASRSRGTDTQY
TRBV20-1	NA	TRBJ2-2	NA	SARVTGPGELF
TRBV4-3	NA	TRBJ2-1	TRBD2	ASSQGSGGSYNEQF
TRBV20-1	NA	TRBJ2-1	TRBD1	SAGLGQGYGNEQF
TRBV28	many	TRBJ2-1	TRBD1	ASSFLSGTGFGNEQF